This T cell receptor beta chain is from a study of blood T cell repertoires in COVID-19. Study-level background: Samples taken during acute and convalescent COVID-19 were collected in the United States, Italy and Spain. Sources were T cells, B-cell-depleted T cells, or PBMCs; the material itself was cDNA or gDNA.

The CDR3 extends over 14 amino acids. V gave up 4 bases and J gave up 2 bases; unmatched junction bases: 5. CDR1 is SGHTS, CDR2 YDEGEE, per germline. As handled by the study authors: It was from reference gene primer amplification that nucleated cell counts were estimated. Clones were read by immunoSEQ multiplex PCR, and TCRdb kept only the in-frame ones, dropping some. V and J calls and clone size are as listed in that table; D and trimming were resolved from the DNA. The sample records 210,000 or so clones, roughly 89% being singletons. Sequencing was carried out using peripheral blood. The J gene is TRBJ2-5, the V gene TRBV5-8, with 7 bases fitting TRBD2. The receptor's source is a man aged 35-49 years with acute or convalescent COVID-19. The CDR3: CASSNPGLQETQYF. The CDR3 DNA follows: TGTGCCAGCAGCAATCCGGGACTACAAGAGACCCAGTACTTC.